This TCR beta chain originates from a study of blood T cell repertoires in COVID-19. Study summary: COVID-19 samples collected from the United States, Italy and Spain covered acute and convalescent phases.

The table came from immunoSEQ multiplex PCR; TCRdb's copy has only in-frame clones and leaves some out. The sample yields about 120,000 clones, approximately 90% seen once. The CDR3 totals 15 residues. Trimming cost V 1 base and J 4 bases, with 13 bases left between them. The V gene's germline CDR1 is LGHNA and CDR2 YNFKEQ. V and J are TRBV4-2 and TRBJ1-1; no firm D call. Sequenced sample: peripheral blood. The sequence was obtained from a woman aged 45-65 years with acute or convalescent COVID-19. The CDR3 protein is CASSQVEARSTEAFF. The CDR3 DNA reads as TGTGCCAGCAGCCAAGTAGAGGCGCGGAGCACTGAAGCTTTCTTT.